The TCR beta chain described here comes from a study of CD8+CD57+ T cells in acquired aplastic anemia. About the study: About 3 ug was the average amount of DNA from sorted CD4+ and CD8+ cells.

With respect to this clonotype: A read error may explain this, as a much larger clone is one base away.

TCR beta VDJ and CDR3 were profiled, and genomic DNA was the template. TCRdb redid the calling of the reads with MiXCR, one entry per CDR3 protein. In the table there are some 200,000 distinct CDR3 sequences, roughly 35% of which are singletons. CDR3 length: 15 residues. V dropped 2 bases and J dropped 6 bases, with 16 bases sitting between them. Germline lookup yields CDR1 SGHDT and CDR2 YYEEEE. This chain connects TRBV5-6 to TRBJ2-3, with D possibly matching TRBD2 (7 bases). The source is a human donor in good health, serving as a control. The sequencing sample was made of sorted CD4+, CD8+, or CD8+CD57+ T cells (not recorded which) from PBMCs. The CDR3 region has the DNA TGTGCCAGCAGCTTAGTGGGGGGGCGGCTCGATACGCAGTATTTT. Translation: CASSLVGGRLDTQYF.